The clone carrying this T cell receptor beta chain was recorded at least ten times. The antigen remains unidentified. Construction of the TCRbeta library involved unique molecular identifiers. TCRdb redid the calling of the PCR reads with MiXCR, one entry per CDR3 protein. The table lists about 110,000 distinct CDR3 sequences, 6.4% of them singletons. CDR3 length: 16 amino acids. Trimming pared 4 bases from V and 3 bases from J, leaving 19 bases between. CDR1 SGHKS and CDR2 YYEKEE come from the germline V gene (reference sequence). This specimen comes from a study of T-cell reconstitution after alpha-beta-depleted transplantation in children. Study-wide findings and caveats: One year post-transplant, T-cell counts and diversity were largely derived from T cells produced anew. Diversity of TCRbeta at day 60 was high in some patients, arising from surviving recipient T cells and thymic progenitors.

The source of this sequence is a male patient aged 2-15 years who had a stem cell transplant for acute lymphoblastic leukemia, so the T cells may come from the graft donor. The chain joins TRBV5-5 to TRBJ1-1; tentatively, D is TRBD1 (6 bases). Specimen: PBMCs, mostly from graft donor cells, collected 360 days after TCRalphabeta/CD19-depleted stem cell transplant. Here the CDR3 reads CASSPPAGVGHTEAFF. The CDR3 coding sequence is TGTGCCAGCAGCCCCCCGGCAGGGGTTGGGCACACTGAAGCTTTCTTT.